What follows is one T cell receptor beta chain and its context. The antigen is undetermined. This sample stems from a study of T cell responses to AZD1222 COVID-19 vaccine. Study results and caveats: A mostly white British donor set with more females was recruited, and clonal diversity was possibly underestimated. Spike-specific TCR breadth and depth went up after people got two AZD1222 doses.

Only in-frame clones appear in the TCRdb table, and some are missing; sequencing was by immunoSEQ multiplex PCR. Of about 120,000 clones in the sample, around 90% are singletons; the top ten hold approximately 9.6%. V lost 3 bases, J lost 8 bases, and 14 bases lay in between. Germline CDR1 reads MDHEN; CDR2 reads SYDVKM. This CDR3 spans 14 amino acids. The chain employs TRBV28 and TRBJ1-5; possible D gene TRBD1, 6 bases. The sequence came from an adult in good health. This sample comprised peripheral blood, obtained on day 0 of AZD1222 vaccination. The CDR3 protein is CASSFQGFRKPQHF. CDR3 nucleotides: TGTGCCAGCAGTTTCCAGGGGTTTAGAAAGCCCCAGCATTTT.